This T cell receptor beta chain was retrieved from a study of shared clonotypes between healthy human individuals. The CDR3 consists of 16 residues. Trimming took 4 bases from V and 0 from J, leaving 17 bases between them. From germline, CDR1 is SGHRS and CDR2 YFSETQ. In its sample, this clone was seen once. Additional DNA sequences in this sample encode the identical CDR3. Cells designated naive CD8 were CD45RO-negative and were positively selected for CCR7, with terminally differentiated effector memory CD45RA+ cells excluded. The data were produced by immunoSEQ multiplex PCR, yet TCRdb's version contains in-frame clones alone and is incomplete. The sample lists around 2,100,000 clones; approximately 94% were seen once.

The V gene is TRBV5-1, the J gene TRBJ2-7; D may correspond to TRBD1 or TRBD2 (5 bases each). The TCR originated in a man younger than 35 in good health. Sequences were obtained from naive CD8+ T cells sorted from blood. The CDR3 nucleotides read TGCGCCAGCAGCCCGGCGGTAGCAGGGAGCTCCTACGAGCAGTACTTC. The encoded protein is CASSPAVAGSSYEQYF. The whole variable domain, remainder taken from reference TRBV5-1 and TRBJ2-7, is KAGVTQTPRYLIKTRGQQVTLSCSPISGHRSVSWYQQTPGQGLQFLFEYFSETQRNKGNFPGRFSGRQFSNSRSEMNVSTLELGDSALYLCASSPAVAGSSYEQYFGPGTRLTVT.